One and the same sample provided the 25 T cell receptor beta chains below, sequenced in a study of shared clonotypes between healthy human individuals. Sequencing was performed with immunoSEQ multiplex PCR; in TCRdb, only in-frame clones are kept and a portion is missing. The table includes under 2,500,000 clones, about 94% detected once. The sample taken for sequencing was naive CD4+ T cells sorted from blood. The subset here: CD45RA+ positively selected. These receptor sequences come from a young man in good health.

This rearrangement joins TRBV19 to TRBJ1-1; D perhaps matches TRBD1 (5 bases). V was shortened by 4 bases and J by 1 base, with 7 bases between the two germline ends. Per germline, CDR1 LNHDA and CDR2 SQIVND (reference sequence). The CDR3 contains 13 residues. For the CDR3, the DNA is TGTGCCAGTAGTAACGACAGGAACACTGAAGCTTTCTTT. Its protein product is CASSNDRNTEAFF.

The rearrangement links TRBV2 to TRBJ2-7, with TRBD2 matching over 9 bases. The CDR3 runs to 15 residues. The junction had 7 bases not matched to a gene; V was cut back by 4 bases and J by 3 bases. Germline V lookup: CDR1 SNHLY, CDR2 FYNNEI. The CDR3 loop reads CASSVKAGGNYEQYF. The CDR3 nucleotides read TGTGCCAGCAGTGTAAAAGCGGGGGGTAACTACGAGCAGTACTTC.

The chain recombines TRBV29-1 with TRBJ1-6; D is undetermined. The V gene's germline CDR1 is SQVTM and CDR2 ANQGSEA. V lost 3 bases, J lost 13 bases, and 31 bases lay in between. This CDR3 has 18 residues. CDR3 loop: CSVEAVAPDTDVCTPLHF. CDR3 coding DNA: TGCAGCGTTGAGGCCGTCGCCCCCGACACAGACGTTTGTACCCCCCTCCACTTT.

The chain combines TRBV5-1 with TRBJ2-5; 8 bases agree with TRBD1. Germline loops: CDR1 SGHRS, CDR2 YFSETQ. There are 13 residues in the CDR3. V shed 5 bases, J shed 3 bases, and the junction held 3 bases outside the gene matches. In DNA form, the CDR3 reads TGCGCCAGCAGTGACAGGGGAGAAGAGACCCAGTACTTC. Translated: CASSDRGEETQYF.

The CDR3 protein is CASSQGQGVDEQFF. The DNA for the CDR3 is TGCGCCAGCAGCCAGGGACAGGGAGTAGATGAGCAGTTCTTC. The chain carries TRBV5-1 and TRBJ2-1, with 9 bases aligning to TRBD1. This CDR3 comprises 14 residues. Germline V gene lookup returns CDR1 SGHRS and CDR2 YFSETQ. V was clipped by 4 bases and J by 8 bases; unmatched bases: 7.

The chain joins TRBV6-6 to TRBJ2-1; 7 nucleotides align to TRBD2. CDR3 length: 14 amino acids. Germline V gene sequence: CDR1 MNHNY, CDR2 SVGAGI (reference sequence). The V gene end was trimmed by 7 bases and the J gene end by 2 bases; junction bases not matched to a gene: 5. This CDR3 is CASTPGLTYNEQFF. The CDR3 DNA sequence: TGTGCCAGCACGCCGGGACTAACCTACAATGAGCAGTTCTTC.

The chain links TRBV28 to TRBJ1-2; D is unclear. This CDR3 is 13 amino acids long. V was clipped by 3 bases and J by 8 bases, with 13 bases between them. In germline, CDR1 is MDHEN, CDR2 SYDVKM. CDR3 nucleotides: TGTGCCAGCAGTTTGGAAGCGGGGTACGGCTACACCTTC. This translates into CASSLEAGYGYTF.

This chain uses TRBV27 with TRBJ1-2; D is unresolved. The CDR3 length is 14 residues. Per germline, CDR1 MNHEY and CDR2 SMNVEV (reference sequence). Trimming took 9 bases from V and 4 from J, leaving 18 bases between them. DNA for the CDR3: TGTGCCAGTGGGGTCGGATTTCCGGGCTATGGCTACACCTTC. Encoded protein: CASGVGFPGYGYTF.

The gene calls are TRBV9 and TRBJ1-2; D perhaps matches TRBD1 (5 bases). Trimming removed 3 bases from V and 8 bases from J, with 20 bases in between. CDR3 size: 15 residues. The germline gives CDR1 SGDLS, CDR2 YYNGEE. The CDR3 nucleotides are TGTGCCAGCAGCGGCCGGGGCTTGTTCTTGAGGGGCTACACCTTC. Translation: CASSGRGLFLRGYTF.

In DNA form, the CDR3 reads TGTGCCAGCTCACCACCGATCGGGGACTACGAGCAGTACTTC. Residues: CASSPPIGDYEQYF. The chain combines TRBV18 with TRBJ2-7, with TRBD2 as a possible D gene (5 bases). The CDR3 contains 14 residues. Trimming cost V 0 bases and J 3 bases, with 9 bases left between them. The V gene's germline CDR1 is KGHSH and CDR2 LQKENI.

This chain links TRBV15 with TRBJ2-5; D remains unclear. Germline lookup yields CDR1 LNHNV and CDR2 YYDKDF (reference sequence). Trimming shortened V by 5 bases and J by 9 bases, and 16 bases separated the two germline ends. CDR3 length: 13 amino acids. CDR3 coding DNA: TGTGCCACCAGCGGTGACATGGACCTGGCCCAGTACTTC. It is translated as CATSGDMDLAQYF.

This clone was counted once. The J gene is TRBJ1-4, the V gene TRBV19; no reliable D call. Trimming cost V 4 bases and J 3 bases, with 12 bases left between them. CDR3 length equals 15 residues. Germline CDR1 is LNHDA and CDR2 is SQIVND (reference sequence). The CDR3 loop is CASSSPRRPNEKLFF. The CDR3 bases are TGTGCCAGTAGTAGCCCCAGGCGTCCTAATGAAAAACTGTTTTTT.

This chain joins TRBV19 and TRBJ1-1; no definite D call. The CDR3 has 15 amino acids. V lost 2 bases, J lost 1 base, and 11 bases lay in between. From germline, CDR1 is LNHDA and CDR2 SQIVND (reference sequence). The CDR3 region is CASSISAGSNTEAFF. Here the CDR3 DNA reads TGTGCCAGTAGTATAAGTGCGGGCTCGAACACTGAAGCTTTCTTT.

The rearrangement links TRBV5-1 to TRBJ1-6; the D is unclear. Germline assignment: CDR1 SGHRS and CDR2 YFSETQ. V lost 6 bases to trimming and J lost 0 bases, with 7 bases between them. The CDR3 is 14 amino acids. DNA of the CDR3: TGCGCCAGCAAGGAGAGCTCCTATAATTCACCCCTCCACTTT. Protein product: CASKESSYNSPLHF.

DNA for the CDR3: TGTGCCAGCAGCTTGGAGCGGCTTAACTATGGCTACACCTTC. Protein sequence: CASSLERLNYGYTF. The chain combines TRBV5-6 with TRBJ1-2; D remains unclear. Germline assignment: CDR1 SGHDT and CDR2 YYEEEE. The V end was cut by 0 bases, the J end by 1 base, with 7 bases between. The CDR3 runs 14 residues.

The gene calls are TRBV30 and TRBJ2-1; D possibly corresponds to TRBD2 (6 bases). V lost 2 bases and J lost 8, with 10 bases in between. Germline CDR1 and CDR2: GTSNPN and SVGIG (reference sequence). CDR3 length equals 12 residues. This CDR3 is CAWSLTRDEQFF. The CDR3 nucleotides read TGTGCCTGGAGTCTGACTAGGGATGAGCAGTTCTTC. Supplemented by reference TRBV30 and TRBJ2-1, the full variable domain reads SQTIHQWPATLVQPVGSPLSLECTVEGTSNPNLYWYRQAAGRGLQLLFYSVGIGQISSEVPQNLSASRPQDRQFILSSKKLLLSDSGFYLCAWSLTRDEQFFGPGTRLTVL.

As DNA, the CDR3 is TGCGCCAGCAGCTTGGGGTCGCACAGCGGGGGAGATACGCAGTATTTT. As protein: CASSLGSHSGGDTQYF. The gene calls are TRBV5-1 and TRBJ2-3; 8 bases map to TRBD2. The CDR3 has 16 amino acids. Trimming cost V 0 bases and J 5 bases; bases outside gene matches: 8. Germline CDR1 reads SGHRS; CDR2 reads YFSETQ.

The chain has TRBV11-2 and TRBJ2-7; 11 nucleotides match TRBD1. The CDR3 consists of 17 residues. The ends lost 4 bases at V and 1 base at J; junction bases unmatched: 9. Germline values: CDR1 SGHAT, CDR2 FQNNGV. CDR3 protein: CASSSIGQGARSYEQYF. CDR3 in DNA: TGTGCCAGCAGCTCCATCGGACAGGGGGCGAGGTCCTACGAGCAGTACTTC.

A note on this clone: Additional DNA sequences in this sample encode the identical CDR3. The chain recombines TRBV6-5 with TRBJ2-7; no definite D call. The CDR3 loop spans 12 amino acids. With 5 bases removed from V and 0 bases from J, the gap between germline ends came to 5 bases. CDR1 and CDR2 (germline): MNHEY, SVGAGI. CDR3 nucleotide sequence: TGTGCCAGCAGTAAGGGCTCCTACGAGCAGTACTTC. Translating it yields CASSKGSYEQYF.

The rearrangement uses TRBV25-1 and TRBJ1-4; D remains ambiguous. From germline, CDR1 is MGHDK and CDR2 SYGVNS. V was cut by 5 bases and J by 1 base, with 5 bases left in between. The CDR3 runs 13 residues. The CDR3 spells CASSPRTNEKLFF. Here the CDR3 DNA reads TGTGCCAGCAGTCCAAGAACTAATGAAAAACTGTTTTTT.

The chain carries TRBV29-1 and TRBJ2-3, with 12 bases lining up with TRBD1. Per germline, CDR1 SQVTM and CDR2 ANQGSEA. The V gene end was trimmed by 6 bases and the J gene end by 2 bases; junction bases not matched to a gene: 3. There are 14 residues in the CDR3. The CDR3 DNA reads as TGCAGCGTAGGGACAGGGGGCACCACAGATACGCAGTATTTT. Its translation is CSVGTGGTTDTQYF.

This chain joins TRBV28 and TRBJ2-3; the D is unclear. Germline V CDR1 and CDR2: MDHEN, SYDVKM. The CDR3 loop spans 15 amino acids. Trimming took 3 bases from V and 4 from J, leaving 14 bases between them. CDR3 DNA sequence: TGTGCCAGCAGTTTTAGATCTTTCCTTGCAGATACGCAGTATTTT. It is translated as CASSFRSFLADTQYF.

This chain uses TRBV15 with TRBJ2-3, with 10 bases aligning to TRBD2. The CDR3 sequence is 18 residues long. CDR1 and CDR2 from the germline V gene are LNHNV and YYDKDF (reference sequence). J lost 6 bases, V lost 1 base, and 13 bases had no gene match. CDR3 bases: TGTGCCACCAGCAGAGCCCCAACTGAAGCGGGAGGGTCTGATACGCAGTATTTT. This gives the protein CATSRAPTEAGGSDTQYF.

This clone was picked up one time. This chain links TRBV27 with TRBJ2-3, with 7 bases that match TRBD2. Trimming cost V 7 bases and J 5 bases; bases outside gene matches: 18. Per the germline V gene, CDR1 is MNHEY and CDR2 is SMNVEV (reference sequence). The CDR3 is made up of 17 amino acids. This chain's CDR3 is CASTRASSGTYVDTQYF. The CDR3 DNA reads TGTGCCAGCACCCGAGCGTCAAGCGGGACTTACGTAGATACGCAGTATTTT.

The chain has TRBV9 and TRBJ2-7, with D tentatively TRBD2 (5 bases). CDR3 length: 15 residues. The V and J ends lost 4 bases and 3 bases respectively, with 17 bases between them. The V gene's germline CDR1 is SGDLS and CDR2 YYNGEE. The CDR3 region is CASSPSEAPSYEQYF. The CDR3 DNA is TGTGCCAGCAGCCCCTCGGAGGCCCCAAGCTACGAGCAGTACTTC.